This T cell receptor beta chain was obtained from a study of molecular identifiers for immune sequencing clone quantification. In this sample, this clonotype turned up many times. The CDR3 runs 15 residues. The V and J ends lost 3 bases and 5 bases, in that order; junction bases with no gene match: 9. CDR1 is SEHNR and CDR2 is FQNEAQ in the germline V gene (reference sequence). TCRdb reanalysed the PCR reads using MiXCR and keeps one entry per CDR3 protein. The sample shows about 18,000 distinct CDR3 sequences, 20% to 25% of them seen only once. The chain has TRBV7-9 and TRBJ2-7, with 8 bases aligning to TRBD1. The material sequenced was naive CD8+ T cells from blood, with Jurkat cell RNA spiked in. Subset given: FACS-sorted CD8+CD4-CCR7+CD45RA+ naive T cells. The clonotype comes from a human donor in good health. Some libraries in this study had Jurkat cell RNA spiked in. CDR3 sequence (DNA): TGTGCCAGCAGCTTCTTCCCCAGGGGGCCGGACGAGCAGTACTTC. Its protein product is CASSFFPRGPDEQYF.